One and the same sample provided the 2 T cell receptor beta chains below, sequenced in a study of T cell repertoires in cytomegalovirus infection. Antigen specificity for these receptors is unknown. A single record per CDR3 protein comes from TCRdb applying MiXCR to the reads. The repertoire holds 70,000 to 95,000 distinct CDR3 sequences, with 25% to 35% as singletons. The sample here was CD8+ T cells from cultured PBMCs, taken from culture after CMV antigen stimulation. All receptors come from a human donor in good health (CMV status not recorded). Some clones in this sample may be carry-over from other donors' samples.

In this sample, this clonotype turned up a few times. The rearrangement links TRBV25-1 to TRBJ2-7; D is ambiguous. The V gene's germline CDR1 is MGHDK and CDR2 SYGVNS. The CDR3 totals 13 residues. The germline V and J ends were trimmed by 2 bases and 2 bases, with 7 bases remaining between them. In nucleotides, the CDR3 is TGTGCCAGCAGTGAACGGAAAACCTACGAGCAGTACTTC. It yields the protein CASSERKTYEQYF.

Many counts were recorded for this clonotype. The chain joins TRBV7-9 to TRBJ2-1, with 8 bases lining up with TRBD1. Trimming removed 6 bases from V and 6 bases from J; junction bases left unmatched: 10. Germline V gene data show CDR1 as SEHNR and CDR2 as FQNEAQ (reference sequence). This CDR3 region has 15 residues. Here the CDR3 DNA reads TGTGCCAGCAGACACGCAGGGGGCGCAGTCAATGAGCAGTTCTTC. Encoded protein: CASRHAGGAVNEQFF.